This T cell receptor beta chain stems from a study of regulatory T cells in long-lasting Graves disease. Study-level information: Persistent cases were those of Graves' disease that involved over 5 years of antithyroid drugs with positive TSH receptor antibodies. Study-level points and caveats: Owing to a sample size that was small, accuracy may have been reduced. Repertoires from persistent disease leaned toward TRBV28, TRBJ1-2 and TRBJ2-5. Blood alone, not thyroid tissue, was studied.

According to the study, TCR beta libraries were built with iRepertoire HTBI primers and CDR3-region Arm-PCR. Each CDR3 protein gets one entry after TCRdb re-called the multiplex PCR reads with MiXCR. The sample yields 400,000 to 500,000 distinct CDR3 sequences, roughly 21% seen once. The table lists this clonotype with many counts. What it binds is unknown. An end of the junction does not agree with germline; a read error may underlie this. This CDR3 is 14 amino acids long. Time point denoted: persistent/refractory GD, antithyroid drugs over 5 years with positive TRAb. Generation of the TCR library employed RNA extracted from PBMCs.

The source of this sequence is a female donor with Graves disease. The chain recombines TRBV12-3 or TRBV12-4 with TRBJ1-1; D gene unclear. Sequencing used peripheral blood mononuclear cells (PBMCs), obtained when the disease was refractory, from a patient treated with antithyroid drugs. The DNA of the CDR3 is TGTGCCAGCAGTCTAGCCGTCCATGGCTCTGAAGCTTTCTTT. The encoded protein is CASSLAVHGSEAFF.